These 32 T cell receptor beta chains came from one sample sequenced in a study of identical twins. One entry per CDR3 protein, called by TCRdb with MiXCR from the 5' RACE reads. The profile shows roughly 770,000 distinct CDR3 sequences, around a sixth of them singletons. The sample was also reused in another study, on T cells expressing NK-cell markers.

The material sequenced was PBMCs. These receptors all stem from a woman between 18 and 30 years old in good health.

This clonotype was found many times. The chain combines TRBV7-2 with TRBJ2-7; 7 nucleotides align to TRBD2. The V gene's germline CDR1 is SGHTA and CDR2 FQGNSA. CDR3 size: 15 residues. Germline trimming cut 3 bases from V and 4 bases from J; bases unmatched to any gene: 9. The CDR3 reads CASSLNAGVVYEQYF. CDR3 DNA: TGTGCCAGCAGCTTGAACGCGGGAGTTGTGTACGAGCAGTACTTC.

V usage is TRBV12-3 or TRBV12-4 and J usage is TRBJ2-7; 7 nucleotides align to TRBD1. The junction had 7 bases not matched to a gene; V was cut back by 6 bases and J by 5 bases. The CDR3 extends over 13 amino acids. CDR3 loop: CASRGGAAHEQYF. In nucleotides, the CDR3 is TGTGCCAGCAGAGGGGGCGCGGCCCACGAGCAGTACTTC.

This clonotype was found many times. A junction boundary mismatches the germline segment, possibly from a read error. This chain joins TRBV7-8 and TRBJ2-3, with TRBD2 as a possible D gene (6 bases). The CDR3 totals 13 residues. CDR1 is SGHVS and CDR2 is FQNEAQ in the germline V gene. CDR3 DNA sequence: TGCGCCAGCAGCTTGGCTCGGGAGGATACGCAGTATTTT. Its translation is CASSLAREDTQYF.

This clonotype has a handful of counts. The genes are TRBV29-1 and TRBJ2-3, with 7 bases lining up with TRBD2. V lost 1 base to trimming and J lost 6 bases; unmatched junction nucleotides: 7. This CDR3 is built from 14 residues. From germline, CDR1 is SQVTM and CDR2 ANQGSEA. CDR3 loop: CSVEVGGRADTQYF. CDR3 in DNA: TGCAGCGTTGAAGTTGGTGGGAGGGCTGATACGCAGTATTTT.

The gene calls are TRBV12-3 or TRBV12-4 and TRBJ1-3, with D possibly being TRBD1 (5 bases). This CDR3 is built from 13 residues. With 10 bases removed from V and 2 bases from J, the gap between germline ends came to 12 bases. The CDR3 nucleotides read TGTGCCACCCTAAGGGGAGCTGGAAACACCATATATTTT. Residues: CATLRGAGNTIYF.

This chain links TRBV7-3 with TRBJ2-1, with D maybe TRBD1 (6 bases). The V and J ends lost 4 bases and 11 bases respectively, with 18 bases between them. The CDR3 has 14 residues. CDR1 is SGHTA, CDR2 FQGTGA, per germline. CDR3 loop: CASSSTRGHLQQFF. The DNA for the CDR3 is TGTGCCAGCAGCTCCACCCGGGGACATTTACAGCAGTTCTTC. Together with reference TRBV7-3 and TRBJ2-1, the CDR3 gives the full variable domain: GAGVSQTPSNKVTEKGKYVELRCDPISGHTALYWYRQSLGQGPEFLIYFQGTGAADDSGLPNDRFFAVRPEGSVSTLKIQRTERGDSAVYLCASSSTRGHLQQFFGPGTRLTVL.

The V gene is TRBV20-1, the J gene TRBJ2-2; tentatively, D is TRBD1 (7 bases). CDR1 DFQATT and CDR2 SNEGSKA come from the germline V gene (reference sequence). V lost 0 bases and J lost 4, with 15 bases in between. This CDR3 has 16 residues. CDR3 in DNA: TGCAGTGCTAGAGACCTAACAGGGGAGGCCACCGGGGAGCTGTTTTTT. This gives the protein CSARDLTGEATGELFF.

V usage is TRBV6-5 and J usage is TRBJ2-7; D gene ambiguous. CDR3 length: 13 residues. The V gene's germline CDR1 is MNHEY and CDR2 SVGAGI. The V and J ends lost 3 bases and 4 bases respectively, with 10 bases between them. CDR3 sequence: CASSYGREYEQYF. DNA of the CDR3: TGTGCCAGCAGTTATGGAAGGGAATACGAGCAGTACTTC.

A few counts support this clonotype. V and J are TRBV6-2 or TRBV6-3 and TRBJ2-5; possibly TRBD2 for D (5 bases). The CDR3 covers 14 residues. Germline CDR1 MNHEY, CDR2 SVGEGT. V lost 6 bases and J 2 bases, leaving 13 bases between the germline ends. The CDR3 protein is CASRWRVGQETQYF. The CDR3 nucleotides are TGTGCCAGCAGGTGGCGGGTCGGACAAGAGACCCAGTACTTC.

This sequence joins TRBV7-2 and TRBJ2-3; D is possibly TRBD2 (6 bases). Per the germline V gene, CDR1 is SGHTA and CDR2 is FQGNSA. V lost 6 bases to trimming and J lost 7 bases, with 17 bases between them. CDR3 length: 14 amino acids. CDR3 in DNA: TGTGCCAGCAGGCGGCCGGGGGAGATCAATACGCAGTATTTT. Residues: CASRRPGEINTQYF.

This chain links TRBV5-6 with TRBJ2-6; D gene uncertain. Trimming shortened V by 4 bases and J by 2 bases, and 19 bases separated the two germline ends. CDR3 length: 18 amino acids. Germline CDR1 SGHDT, CDR2 YYEEEE. The CDR3 DNA reads TGTGCCAGCAGCCGCATCTCAACTTTATCGGCTGGGGCCAACGTCCTGACTTTC. Encoded protein: CASSRISTLSAGANVLTF. Full variable domain (rest looked up from reference TRBV5-6 and TRBJ2-6): DAGVTQSPTHLIKTRGQQVTLRCSPKSGHDTVSWYQQALGQGPQFIFQYYEEEERQRGNFPDRFSGHQFPNYSSELNVNALLLGDSALYLCASSRISTLSAGANVLTFGAGSRLTVL.

V is TRBV27 and J is TRBJ2-1, with 9 bases lining up with TRBD2. Trimming cost V 6 bases and J 7 bases; bases outside gene matches: 13. This CDR3 comprises 16 residues. CDR1 MNHEY and CDR2 SMNVEV come from the germline V gene (reference sequence). DNA for the CDR3: TGTGCCAGCAGACTAAGCCTAGCGGGGAGGCTAAATGAGCAGTTCTTC. As protein: CASRLSLAGRLNEQFF.

This clonotype has a handful of counts. The chain uses TRBV12-3 or TRBV12-4 and TRBJ1-1; 8 bases map to TRBD1. The V and J ends lost 5 bases and 0 bases, in that order; junction bases with no gene match: 2. The length of the CDR3 is 14 residues. CDR3 bases: TGTGCCAGCAGTGACAGGGGCCTGAACACTGAAGCTTTCTTT. It is translated as CASSDRGLNTEAFF.

This clonotype was seen more than once but under ten times. V is TRBV20-1 and J is TRBJ1-4, with 9 positions matching TRBD1. Germline CDR1 reads DFQATT; CDR2 reads SNEGSKA (reference sequence). Unmatched junction bases numbered 8, after V lost 6 bases and J lost 6 bases. The CDR3 extends over 14 amino acids. The CDR3 is CSALARTGDEKLFF. CDR3 nucleotides: TGCAGTGCCCTAGCAAGGACAGGGGATGAAAAACTGTTTTTT.

This clonotype came up a few times. The chain uses TRBV29-1 and TRBJ2-3; TRBD1 might be the D (6 bases). CDR3 length: 14 residues. CDR1 is SQVTM, CDR2 ANQGSEA, per germline. The CDR3 nucleotides are TGCAGAAGTCCCGGACAGCTATACACAGATACGCAGTATTTT. Amino acid sequence: CRSPGQLYTDTQYF.

This clonotype has more than one count but fewer than ten. The chain uses TRBV27 and TRBJ2-1, with a possible D match to TRBD2 (5 bases). Germline-derived CDR1 and CDR2 are MNHEY and SMNVEV (reference sequence). The V gene lost 6 bases and the J gene lost 6 bases, with 12 bases spanning the gap. The CDR3 runs 13 residues. The CDR3 region has the DNA TGTGCCAGCAGACTGGGAGTCGGCAATGAGCAGTTCTTC. Its translation is CASRLGVGNEQFF.

The chain is built from TRBV3-1 and TRBJ2-1, with 8 bases identical to TRBD2. The V gene's germline CDR1 is LGHDT and CDR2 YNNKEL (reference sequence). This CDR3 region has 15 residues. V shed 4 bases and J 5 bases; nucleotides not matched to a gene: 7. CDR3 sequence reads: CASSRNGGGHNEQFF. In DNA, the CDR3 is TGTGCCAGCAGCCGGAATGGCGGGGGGCACAATGAGCAGTTCTTC.

This clonotype occurred a few times. CDR3 loop: CASSSATGGELFF. Written as DNA, the CDR3 is TGTGCCAGCAGCTCCGCTACGGGGGGGGAGCTGTTTTTT. The chain employs TRBV12-3 or TRBV12-4 and TRBJ2-2, with D possibly being TRBD2 (5 bases). The CDR3 has 13 residues. V lost 6 bases, J lost 8 bases, and 13 bases lay in between.

This clonotype was observed once. V gene TRBV11-2 combines with J gene TRBJ2-7, with D perhaps matching TRBD1 or TRBD2 (6 bases each). The CDR3 length is 12 residues. V gave up 6 bases and J gave up 7 bases, with 13 bases separating them. Germline-derived CDR1 and CDR2 are SGHAT and FQNNGV. The CDR3 sequence is CASRKTRGEQYF. The CDR3 DNA reads as TGTGCCAGCAGAAAGACTAGGGGGGAGCAGTACTTC.

This clonotype occurred a few times. The CDR3 loop reads CASSYSRGLSYEQYF. The CDR3 nucleotides read TGTGCCAGCAGTTACTCCCGGGGTCTCTCCTACGAGCAGTACTTC. This sequence joins TRBV6-5 and TRBJ2-7; a possible D gene is TRBD2 (5 bases). Deletions cut 0 bases from V and 0 bases from J, with 9 bases between. This CDR3 has 15 residues. Germline values: CDR1 MNHEY, CDR2 SVGAGI.

Here the CDR3 DNA reads TGTGCCAGCTCACCCTTAACAGGGTCCCACGAGCAGTACTTC. Amino acids: CASSPLTGSHEQYF. The genes are TRBV18 and TRBJ2-7; maybe TRBD1 (6 bases). V lost 3 bases and J lost 5, with 14 bases in between. Germline CDR1 is KGHSH and CDR2 is LQKENI. The CDR3 covers 14 residues.

The rearrangement joins TRBV5-1 to TRBJ2-2, with 13 nucleotides matching TRBD2. From germline, CDR1 is SGHRS and CDR2 YFSETQ. This CDR3 has 16 amino acids. V shed 3 bases, J shed 7 bases, and the junction held 6 bases outside the gene matches. CDR3: CASSWGLAGMNGELFF. The CDR3 DNA reads TGCGCCAGCAGCTGGGGACTAGCGGGGATGAACGGGGAGCTGTTTTTT.

V and J are TRBV30 and TRBJ1-1, with unresolved D. Trimming cost V 2 bases and J 8 bases, with 9 bases left between them. The length of the CDR3 is 11 residues. Germline V CDR1 and CDR2: GTSNPN, SVGIG (reference sequence). CDR3 in amino acids: CAWSPRPEAFF. CDR3 coding DNA: TGTGCCTGGAGTCCCCGGCCAGAAGCTTTCTTT.

The V and J genes are TRBV5-1 and TRBJ1-2, with D unclear. From germline, CDR1 is SGHRS and CDR2 YFSETQ. The CDR3 consists of 13 residues. V dropped 3 bases and J dropped 7 bases, with 13 bases sitting between them. The DNA for the CDR3 is TGCGCCAGCAGCTCTGGCCCAGTCGGTGGCTACACCTTC. Its translation: CASSSGPVGGYTF.

This clonotype was counted only a few times. The genes are TRBV5-1 and TRBJ2-7, with TRBD1 identical over 7 bases. Germline assignment: CDR1 SGHRS and CDR2 YFSETQ. The CDR3 has 14 residues. V was pared by 2 bases and J by 5 bases, with 7 bases of the junction left unmatched. The CDR3 DNA reads TGCGCCAGCAGCTTTCAATACAGGGGCCACGAGCAGTACTTC. This translates into CASSFQYRGHEQYF.

This clonotype was seen a handful of times. The chain is built from TRBV6-2 or TRBV6-3 and TRBJ2-1, with 7 bases identical to TRBD2. J was trimmed by 2 bases and V by 4 bases; bases with no gene match: 8. The germline CDR1 and CDR2 sequences are MNHEY and SVGEGT. The CDR3 spans 16 residues. The CDR3 sequence: CASSSWAGEPYNEQFF. The CDR3 DNA reads as TGTGCCAGCAGTTCCTGGGCGGGGGAACCCTACAATGAGCAGTTCTTC.

This clonotype was picked up one time. The CDR3 DNA reads TGTGCCAGCAGGCCGCTTCTACAGGGAGGGGAGACCCAGTACTTC. Its translation is CASRPLLQGGETQYF. V and J are TRBV27 and TRBJ2-5; weak D call: TRBD2 (7 bases). Between the trimmed V and J ends, which lost 6 bases and 5 bases, there was a span of 19 bases. The CDR3 sequence is 15 residues long. Germline V gene data show CDR1 as MNHEY and CDR2 as SMNVEV (reference sequence).

This clonotype came up a few times. The chain joins TRBV20-1 to TRBJ1-6; no clear D gene. Trimming shortened V by 4 bases and J by 7 bases, and 8 bases separated the two germline ends. This CDR3 spans 12 amino acids. CDR1 and CDR2 from the germline V gene are DFQATT and SNEGSKA (reference sequence). CDR3 in amino acids: CSAIWENSPLHF. Written as DNA, the CDR3 is TGCAGTGCTATCTGGGAAAATTCACCCCTCCACTTT.

This clonotype was counted at least ten times. V usage is TRBV4-2 and J usage is TRBJ2-1; 9 bases fit TRBD2. Germline V gene sequence: CDR1 LGHNA, CDR2 YNFKEQ. The CDR3 spans 17 residues. J gave up 5 bases and V 2 bases, and 10 bases lay outside the gene matches. The CDR3 region has the DNA TGTGCCAGCAGCCAAAACGCGGGAGGGACTTCCCACAATGAGCAGTTCTTC. This translates into CASSQNAGGTSHNEQFF.

The V and J genes are TRBV11-2 and TRBJ2-3, with 9 bases that match TRBD2. The CDR3 contains 20 residues. Germline loops: CDR1 SGHAT, CDR2 FQNNGV. The V segment lost 4 bases and the J segment 3 bases; nucleotides outside the gene matches: 20. CDR3 bases: TGTGCCAGCAGCTACCAAACGACTAGCGGAAATCAACAAAGAACAGATACGCAGTATTTT. It translates to CASSYQTTSGNQQRTDTQYF.

V is TRBV7-2 and J is TRBJ2-3, with unresolved D. Germline-derived CDR1 and CDR2 are SGHTA and FQGNSA. V lost 6 bases, J lost 4 bases, and 14 bases lay in between. The CDR3 has 14 residues. The CDR3, as DNA: TGTGCCAGCAGGCGGACCCGTCTTGCAGATACGCAGTATTTT. Encoded protein: CASRRTRLADTQYF.

Ten or more counts support this clonotype. V and J are TRBV20-1 and TRBJ2-1, with 11 positions matching TRBD2. From germline, CDR1 is DFQATT and CDR2 SNEGSKA (reference sequence). The V and J ends lost 2 bases and 2 bases, in that order; junction bases with no gene match: 5. This CDR3 contains 16 residues. The CDR3 here is CSARLAGGFTYNEQFF. CDR3 nucleotides: TGCAGTGCTAGACTAGCGGGAGGATTCACCTACAATGAGCAGTTCTTC.